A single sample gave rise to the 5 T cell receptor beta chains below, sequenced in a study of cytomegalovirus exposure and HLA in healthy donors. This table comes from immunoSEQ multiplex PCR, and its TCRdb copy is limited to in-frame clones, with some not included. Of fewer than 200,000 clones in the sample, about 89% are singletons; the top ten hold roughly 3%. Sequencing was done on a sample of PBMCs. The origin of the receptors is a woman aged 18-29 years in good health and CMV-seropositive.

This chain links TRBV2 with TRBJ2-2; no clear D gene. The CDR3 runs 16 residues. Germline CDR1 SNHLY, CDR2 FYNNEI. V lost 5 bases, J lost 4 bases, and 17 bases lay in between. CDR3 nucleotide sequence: TGTGCCAGCAGTCGGTCCTTCGCTCGCGTCACCGGGGAGCTGTTTTTT. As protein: CASSRSFARVTGELFF.

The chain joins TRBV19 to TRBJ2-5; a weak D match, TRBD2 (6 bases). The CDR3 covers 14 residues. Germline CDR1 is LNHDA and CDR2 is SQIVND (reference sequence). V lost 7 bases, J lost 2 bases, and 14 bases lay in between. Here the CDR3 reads CASKVGGYQETQYF. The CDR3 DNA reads TGTGCCAGTAAGGTGGGGGGTTATCAAGAGACCCAGTACTTC.

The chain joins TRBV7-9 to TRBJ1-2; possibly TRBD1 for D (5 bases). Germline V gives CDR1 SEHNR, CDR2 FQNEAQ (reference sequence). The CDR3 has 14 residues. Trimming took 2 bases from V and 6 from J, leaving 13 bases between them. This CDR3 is CASSLMLAGHGYTF. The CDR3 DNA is TGTGCCAGCAGCTTAATGCTGGCAGGGCATGGCTACACCTTC.

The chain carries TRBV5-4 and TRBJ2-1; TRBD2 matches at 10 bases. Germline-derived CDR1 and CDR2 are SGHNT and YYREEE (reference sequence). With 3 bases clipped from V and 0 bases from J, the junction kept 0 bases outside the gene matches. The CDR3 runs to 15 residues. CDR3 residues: CASSSSGSSYNEQFF. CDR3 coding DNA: TGTGCCAGCAGCTCTAGCGGGAGCTCCTACAATGAGCAGTTCTTC. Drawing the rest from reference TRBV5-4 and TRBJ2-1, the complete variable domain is ETGVTQSPTHLIKTRGQQVTLRCSSQSGHNTVSWYQQALGQGPQFIFQYYREEENGRGNFPPRFSGLQFPNYSSELNVNALELDDSALYLCASSSSGSSYNEQFFGPGTRLTVL.

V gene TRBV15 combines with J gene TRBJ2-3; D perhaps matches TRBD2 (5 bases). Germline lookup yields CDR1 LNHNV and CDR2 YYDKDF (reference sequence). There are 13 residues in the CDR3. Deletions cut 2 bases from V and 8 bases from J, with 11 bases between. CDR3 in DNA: TGTGCCACCAGCAGACCACTAGGGTCTACGCAGTATTTT. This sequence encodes CATSRPLGSTQYF.